This TCR beta chain is from a study of blood T cell repertoires in COVID-19. Study context: PBMCs, B-cell-depleted T cells, or T cells were the source of the cDNA or gDNA that made up the material.

Participant ages covered about 18 to 89 years across about two dozen US areas. This CDR3 spans 13 amino acids. V lost 6 bases and J lost 0, with 6 bases in between. In the authors' methods: From reference gene primer amplification, estimates of nucleated cell counts were derived. Data came from immunoSEQ multiplex PCR; TCRdb stores just in-frame clones and leaves some out. The V and J calls and clone size are taken from that table; D and trimming were inferred from the DNA. The sample shows 310,000 or so clones, approximately 88% of them seen only once. This TCR was recovered from a woman younger than 35 who had recovered from COVID-19. Sequenced: PBMCs or T cells enriched from blood (not recorded which). The chain has TRBV12-3 or TRBV12-4 and TRBJ1-3; D call uncertain. The CDR3 DNA is TGTGCCAGCAGGTACAGCTCTGGAAACACCATATATTTT. It yields the protein CASRYSSGNTIYF.